This T cell receptor delta chain is from a study of gamma-delta T cells after stem cell transplantation. This clone is classed as medium-sized. TCRdb re-called clones from the RT-PCR reads via CATT. The table records more than 2,500 delta-chain clones, 25% to 35% of them present only once. Sequenced: gamma-delta T cells. This sequence originates from a human donor. It is not recorded whose cells these are; they may come from a transplant donor.

DNA of the CDR3: TGTGCTCTTGGGCCTCCTACGGGAGGGGGATACGTTTTGACAGCACAACTCTTCTTT. It yields the protein CALGPPTGGGYVLTAQLFF. The chain is built from TRDV1 and TRDJ2, with 10 bases that match TRDD3. The V gene end was trimmed by 5 bases and the J gene end by 1 base; junction bases not matched to a gene: 13. This CDR3 comprises 19 residues. Germline loops: CDR1 TSWWSYY, CDR2 QGS.